The rows below give T cell receptor beta chains drawn from one sample of a study of blood T cell repertoires in COVID-19. Only in-frame clones appear in the TCRdb table, and some are missing; sequencing was by immunoSEQ multiplex PCR. Of approximately 300,000 clones listed, roughly 89% are singletons. The specimen sequenced was PBMCs or T cells enriched from blood (not recorded which). Every receptor here comes from a woman aged 25 to 39 who had recovered from COVID-19. CDR3s leave out the opening cysteine and the closing phenylalanine or tryptophan.

v_gene	j_gene	CDR3aa
TRBV6-2/TRBV6-3	TRBJ2-4	ASSSRGILAKNIQY
TRBV5-1	TRBJ2-1	ASSFGLAGGKYEQF
TRBV18	TRBJ2-1	ASSPTLASYNEQF
TRBV18	TRBJ2-3	ASSPLGRASTDTQY
TRBV9	TRBJ2-7	ASSSIDRGPYYEQY
TRBV3-1/TRBV3-2	TRBJ1-2	ASTAEGGDYYGYT
TRBV11-2	TRBJ1-3	ASSLDLYRVSGNTIY
TRBV9	TRBJ1-2	ASSHRNWGQKYGYT
TRBV5-1	TRBJ1-4	ASSLGFREKLF
TRBV30	TRBJ2-1	AWSSGLAGVNEQF
TRBV6-5	TRBJ1-1	ASELNLGSNTEAF
TRBV21-1	TRBJ1-5	ASSTTRGGGYSNQPQH
TRBV6-5	TRBJ2-7	ASSPPGRPGEQY
TRBV27	TRBJ2-3	ASRLLQGADTQY
TRBV18	TRBJ1-1	ASSPGSGAEAF
TRBV9	TRBJ1-6	ASSVGSLGNSPLH
TRBV2	TRBJ2-7	ASTATSRVPYEQY
TRBV7-9	TRBJ2-1	ASSPRGTFGEQF
TRBV15	TRBJ2-5	ATNSQGQGQETQY
TRBV9	TRBJ2-1	ASSPRGADFSYNEQF
TRBV5-1	TRBJ1-1	ASSRSEWNTEAF
TRBV7-6	TRBJ1-3	ASSLLGGGRGNTIY
TRBV2	TRBJ1-5	ASTLGQGTFASQH
TRBV2	TRBJ2-5	ASSVREQRAWETQY
TRBV6-2/TRBV6-3	TRBJ1-1	ASSLWEGGTEAF
TRBV6-6	TRBJ1-5	ASLDVPNSNQPQH
TRBV30	TRBJ1-5	AWNRDSNQPQH
TRBV5-6	TRBJ1-1	ASSLWTTTEAF
TRBV29-1	TRBJ2-7	SVETGTEAYEQY
TRBV15	TRBJ1-3	ATSRDVTGGNTIY
TRBV3-1/TRBV3-2	TRBJ1-4	ASSSRAGQGEKLF
TRBV27	TRBJ2-5	ASSPQLAGQETQY
TRBV3-1/TRBV3-2	TRBJ1-1	ASSYDRDAEAF
TRBV6-1	TRBJ1-6	ASSEGEEVARSPLH
TRBV13	TRBJ2-1	ASSPRTQWTSNNEQF
TRBV13	TRBJ2-3	ASSRRDWLSTDTQY
TRBV12-3/TRBV12-4	TRBJ1-2	ASSLDSNYGYT
TRBV19	TRBJ2-7	ASSGPGTGGFHEQY
TRBV7-9	TRBJ2-5	ASSLSRGQETQY
TRBV5-1	TRBJ2-1	ASSHSSSYNEQF
TRBV2	TRBJ1-6	ARGDRFNSPLH
TRBV13	TRBJ2-3	ASSLLWLAGNTDTQY
TRBV5-1	TRBJ1-4	ASSLGGPHEKLF
TRBV28	TRBJ2-4	ASSPGSRDIQY
TRBV29-1	TRBJ2-1	SVESGSNPYNEQF
TRBV7-2	TRBJ2-7	ASSLARGSGTHEQY
TRBV19	TRBJ1-2	ASSIVGRGLYGYT
TRBV10-3	TRBJ1-6	AISESEAGYSPLH
TRBV27	TRBJ1-1	ASSDTGVITEAF
TRBV6-5	TRBJ1-3	ASSLDRAGGNTIY
TRBV15	TRBJ2-3	ATSRGLAASTDTQY
TRBV29-1	TRBJ1-2	SVDPRRGTNYGYT
TRBV30	TRBJ1-6	AWTGTGANSPLH
TRBV4-2	TRBJ2-7	ASSQRREGEQY